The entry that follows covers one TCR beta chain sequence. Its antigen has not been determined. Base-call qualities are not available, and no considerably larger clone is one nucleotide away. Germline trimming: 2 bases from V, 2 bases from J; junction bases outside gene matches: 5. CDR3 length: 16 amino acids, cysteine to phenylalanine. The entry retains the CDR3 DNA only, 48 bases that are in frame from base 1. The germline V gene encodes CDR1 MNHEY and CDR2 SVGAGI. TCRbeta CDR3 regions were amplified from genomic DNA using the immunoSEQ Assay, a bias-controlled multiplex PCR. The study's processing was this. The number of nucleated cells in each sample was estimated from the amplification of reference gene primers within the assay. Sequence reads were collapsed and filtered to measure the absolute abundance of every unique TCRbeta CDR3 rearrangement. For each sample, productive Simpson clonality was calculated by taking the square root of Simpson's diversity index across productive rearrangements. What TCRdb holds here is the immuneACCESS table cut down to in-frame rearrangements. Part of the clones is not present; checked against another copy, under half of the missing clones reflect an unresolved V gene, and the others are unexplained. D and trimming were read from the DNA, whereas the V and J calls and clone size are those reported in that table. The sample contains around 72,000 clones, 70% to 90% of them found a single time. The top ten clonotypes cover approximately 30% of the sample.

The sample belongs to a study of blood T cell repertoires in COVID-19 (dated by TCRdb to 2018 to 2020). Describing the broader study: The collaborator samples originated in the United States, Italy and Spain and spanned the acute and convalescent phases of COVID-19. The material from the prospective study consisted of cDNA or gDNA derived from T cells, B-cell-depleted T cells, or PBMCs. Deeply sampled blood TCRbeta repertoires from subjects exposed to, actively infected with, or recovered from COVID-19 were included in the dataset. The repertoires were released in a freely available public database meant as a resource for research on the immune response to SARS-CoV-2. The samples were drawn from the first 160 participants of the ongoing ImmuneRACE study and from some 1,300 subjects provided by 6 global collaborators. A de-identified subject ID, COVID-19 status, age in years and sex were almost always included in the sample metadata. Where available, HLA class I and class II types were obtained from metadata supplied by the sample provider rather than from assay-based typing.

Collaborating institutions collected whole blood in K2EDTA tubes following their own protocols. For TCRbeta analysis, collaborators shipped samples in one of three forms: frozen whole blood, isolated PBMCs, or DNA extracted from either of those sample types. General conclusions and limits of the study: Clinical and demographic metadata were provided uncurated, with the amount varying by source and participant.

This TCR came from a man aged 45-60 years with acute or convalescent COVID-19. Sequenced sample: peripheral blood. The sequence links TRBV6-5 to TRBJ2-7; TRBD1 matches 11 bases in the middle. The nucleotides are TGTGCCAGCAGTTACCGGCCGGGACAGGGGGCCTACGAGCAGTACTTC. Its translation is CASSYRPGQGAYEQYF.